What follows are 30 T cell receptor beta chains derived from one specimen sequenced in a study of T cell responses to AZD1222 COVID-19 vaccine. The repertoire was sequenced with immunoSEQ multiplex PCR; TCRdb's copy has only in-frame clones and lacks some. The table includes 85,000 to 95,000 clones, about 88% detected once. Specimen: peripheral blood, collected 28 days after the second AZD1222 dose. The receptors here all came from an adult who received the AZD1222 COVID-19 vaccine.

This chain links TRBV7-2 with TRBJ1-5, with D uncertain. V lost 3 bases, J lost 4 bases, and 25 bases lay in between. Germline CDR1 and CDR2: SGHTA and FQGNSA. There are 19 residues in the CDR3. CDR3 in DNA: TGTGCCAGCAGCTTCCAAGTTGGTTTCGGGGAGGCTACGAATCAGCCCCAGCATTTT. Translated, it gives CASSFQVGFGEATNQPQHF.

The gene calls are TRBV11-1 and TRBJ2-7, with a tentative D call TRBD1 (6 bases). V lost 1 base, J lost 5 bases, and 15 bases lay in between. The CDR3 consists of 15 residues. Germline CDR1 is SGHAT and CDR2 is FQDESV (reference sequence). The CDR3 reads CASSLGDIAPNEQYF. Here the CDR3 DNA reads TGTGCCAGCAGCTTAGGGGACATAGCCCCTAACGAGCAGTACTTC. The whole variable domain, remainder taken from reference TRBV11-1 and TRBJ2-7, is EAEVAQSPRYKITEKSQAVAFWCDPISGHATLYWYRQILGQGPELLVQFQDESVVDDSQLPKDRFSAERLKGVDSTLKIQPAELGDSAMYLCASSLGDIAPNEQYFGPGTRLTVT.

The chain joins TRBV6-1 to TRBJ2-7; 8 bases map to TRBD2. Trimming took 4 bases from V and 2 from J; bases not matched to a gene: 10. Germline V gives CDR1 MNHNS, CDR2 SASEGT. This CDR3 has 16 amino acids. CDR3 residues: CASSAHSGGLAYEQYF. CDR3 coding DNA: TGTGCCAGCAGTGCACATTCGGGGGGGCTAGCCTACGAGCAGTACTTC.

The chain uses TRBV6-5 and TRBJ1-5, with D hard to call. The CDR3 is 15 residues long. The germline CDR1 and CDR2 sequences are MNHEY and SVGAGI. Trimming cost V 0 bases and J 0 bases, with 6 bases left between them. In DNA, the CDR3 is TGTGCCAGCAGTTACTCCTTAGATAGCAATCAGCCCCAGCATTTT. It translates to CASSYSLDSNQPQHF.

This clone was detected only a few times. The chain employs TRBV19 and TRBJ1-5, with a possible D match to TRBD1 (6 bases). CDR1 and CDR2 (germline): LNHDA, SQIVND (reference sequence). The CDR3 totals 15 residues. The V gene lost 7 bases and the J gene lost 4 bases, with 17 bases spanning the gap. The CDR3 DNA reads as TGTGCCAGTACCCTATCGAGGACAGCTAATCAGCCCCAGCATTTT. This codes for CASTLSRTANQPQHF.

The J gene is TRBJ1-6, the V gene TRBV28; perhaps TRBD1 as D (5 bases). V gave up 6 bases and J gave up 5 bases, with 14 bases separating them. The CDR3 contains 15 residues. The germline V gene encodes CDR1 MDHEN and CDR2 SYDVKM. The CDR3 sequence: CASSPDRRNNSPLHF. The CDR3, as DNA: TGTGCCAGCAGCCCTGACAGAAGAAATAATTCACCCCTCCACTTT.

The rearrangement links TRBV4-1 to TRBJ1-3; D ambiguous. Germline V gene lookup returns CDR1 MGHRA and CDR2 YSYEKL. This CDR3 contains 13 residues. V was trimmed by 1 base and J by 3 bases, leaving 4 bases between them. The CDR3 region is CASSQVGGNTIYF. The CDR3 DNA is TGCGCCAGCAGCCAAGTTGGTGGAAACACCATATATTTT.

The chain links TRBV5-1 to TRBJ2-1, with a tentative D call TRBD1 (6 bases). The germline V gene encodes CDR1 SGHRS and CDR2 YFSETQ. The CDR3 is 13 amino acids. Trimming removed 4 bases from V and 4 bases from J, with 9 bases in between. The CDR3 protein is CASSHGQYNEQFF. The CDR3 DNA is TGCGCCAGCAGCCATGGACAGTACAATGAGCAGTTCTTC.

The chain carries TRBV6-5 and TRBJ1-6, with 8 nucleotides matching TRBD1. CDR3 length equals 13 residues. J lost 10 bases, V lost 4 bases, and 3 bases had no gene match. Germline V CDR1 and CDR2: MNHEY, SVGAGI. CDR3 in DNA: TGTGCCAGCAGTTCCGACAGGGGCTCACCCCTCCACTTT. This sequence encodes CASSSDRGSPLHF.

V is TRBV5-1 and J is TRBJ1-5; D is uncertain. The CDR3 totals 14 residues. Trimming stripped 5 bases from V and 4 bases from J, with 13 bases between. Germline assignment: CDR1 SGHRS and CDR2 YFSETQ. Here the CDR3 DNA reads TGCGCCAGCAGAGAGGGTAGTGGAAATCAGCCCCAGCATTTT. Amino acids: CASREGSGNQPQHF. Complete variable domain (other parts from reference TRBV5-1 and TRBJ1-5): KAGVTQTPRYLIKTRGQQVTLSCSPISGHRSVSWYQQTPGQGLQFLFEYFSETQRNKGNFPGRFSGRQFSNSRSEMNVSTLELGDSALYLCASREGSGNQPQHFGDGTRLSIL.

CDR3 coding DNA: TGCGCCAGCAGCTTGGGTCGTCTAGCGGGGGGCAATGAGCAGTTCTTC. This sequence encodes CASSLGRLAGGNEQFF. The chain recombines TRBV5-1 with TRBJ2-1; 11 nucleotides match TRBD2. CDR3 length equals 16 residues. The V gene end was trimmed by 0 bases and the J gene end by 6 bases; junction bases not matched to a gene: 5. Germline V gene sequence: CDR1 SGHRS, CDR2 YFSETQ.

The chain links TRBV28 to TRBJ2-1; D gene ambiguous. Trimming shortened V by 2 bases and J by 5 bases, and 7 bases separated the two germline ends. Germline V gives CDR1 MDHEN, CDR2 SYDVKM. This CDR3 region has 13 residues. The CDR3 region has the DNA TGTGCCAGCAGTTTAAACAAAAACAATGAGCAGTTCTTC. Encoded protein: CASSLNKNNEQFF.

This chain uses TRBV5-1 with TRBJ1-1; D is undetermined. Trimming stripped 4 bases from V and 7 bases from J, with 14 bases between. The CDR3 spans 13 residues. CDR1 is SGHRS, CDR2 YFSETQ, per germline. The CDR3 bases are TGCGCCAGCAGCCCCGGTTCAGCCGGTGAAGCTTTCTTT. Amino acid sequence: CASSPGSAGEAFF. The complete variable domain, with remaining parts taken from reference TRBV5-1 and TRBJ1-1, reads KAGVTQTPRYLIKTRGQQVTLSCSPISGHRSVSWYQQTPGQGLQFLFEYFSETQRNKGNFPGRFSGRQFSNSRSEMNVSTLELGDSALYLCASSPGSAGEAFFGQGTRLTVV.

DNA of the CDR3: TGTGCCAGCAGCTCCCTAGCGTCAGAGTACAATGAGCAGTTCTTC. Translated: CASSSLASEYNEQFF. This rearrangement joins TRBV7-3 to TRBJ2-1; weak D call: TRBD2 (6 bases). V was shortened by 4 bases and J by 4 bases, with 14 bases between the two germline ends. Germline V gene sequence: CDR1 SGHTA, CDR2 FQGTGA. This CDR3 has 15 residues.

The chain has TRBV7-2 and TRBJ1-6; 7 nucleotides align to TRBD1. Looked up from germline, CDR1 is SGHTA and CDR2 is FQGNSA. With 5 bases clipped from V and 5 bases from J, the junction kept 3 bases outside the gene matches. The CDR3 has 14 amino acids. The CDR3 region is CASSGTGDNSPLHF. CDR3 sequence (DNA): TGTGCCAGCAGCGGAACAGGGGATAATTCACCCCTCCACTTT.

The chain couples TRBV5-4 to TRBJ2-1; no clear D. This CDR3 spans 12 amino acids. The germline gives CDR1 SGHNT, CDR2 YYREEE (reference sequence). The V and J ends lost 3 bases and 5 bases respectively, with 6 bases between them. The CDR3 is CASSWDNNEQFF. CDR3 in DNA: TGTGCCAGCAGCTGGGATAACAATGAGCAGTTCTTC.

The rearrangement links TRBV7-2 to TRBJ2-7; D may be TRBD1 or TRBD2 (5 bases each). This CDR3 has 12 amino acids. The germline gives CDR1 SGHTA, CDR2 FQGNSA. Deletions cut 1 base from V and 11 bases from J, with 12 bases between. CDR3 residues: CASSLGRLGEYF. CDR3 coding DNA: TGTGCCAGCAGCTTAGGAAGGCTGGGGGAGTACTTC.

The J gene is TRBJ2-1, the V gene TRBV7-9, with D unresolved. The CDR3 contains 12 residues. Looked up from germline, CDR1 is SEHNR and CDR2 is FQNEAQ (reference sequence). Trimming took off 1 base at V and 9 bases at J, with 7 bases between the two ends. The CDR3 DNA is TGTGCCAGCAGCTTAGTCGGGCCTGAGCAGTTCTTC. As protein: CASSLVGPEQFF.

This clone was seen a single time. J is TRBJ1-2 and V is TRBV5-1; TRBD1 matches at 7 bases. CDR3 length: 17 amino acids. V dropped 0 bases and J dropped 4; count of bases not matched to a gene: 12. Looked up from germline, CDR1 is SGHRS and CDR2 is YFSETQ. This CDR3 is CASSLAATTGPFYGYTF. CDR3 DNA sequence: TGCGCCAGCAGCTTGGCAGCTACGACAGGGCCGTTCTATGGCTACACCTTC. The variable domain in full, completed from reference TRBV5-1 and TRBJ1-2, reads KAGVTQTPRYLIKTRGQQVTLSCSPISGHRSVSWYQQTPGQGLQFLFEYFSETQRNKGNFPGRFSGRQFSNSRSEMNVSTLELGDSALYLCASSLAATTGPFYGYTFGSGTRLTVV.

This chain links TRBV29-1 with TRBJ1-1; no firm D call. Looked up from germline, CDR1 is SQVTM and CDR2 is ANQGSEA. CDR3 length: 12 amino acids. V was shortened by 6 bases and J by 5 bases, with 13 bases between the two germline ends. The CDR3 here is CSVGRAGTEAFF. CDR3 nucleotides: TGCAGCGTCGGTAGGGCGGGGACTGAAGCTTTCTTT.

The V and J genes are TRBV12-3 or TRBV12-4 and TRBJ1-2; D gene uncertain. The germline V and J ends were trimmed by 4 bases and 3 bases, with 9 bases remaining between them. This CDR3 spans 13 amino acids. DNA for the CDR3: TGTGCCAGCAGTTCCCCGACGCACTATGGCTACACCTTC. Encoded protein: CASSSPTHYGYTF.

This chain uses TRBV3-1 (or the pseudogene TRBV3-2) with TRBJ1-6; unclear D gene. This CDR3 has 17 amino acids. Germline CDR1 is LGHDT and CDR2 is YNNKEL (reference sequence). V was shortened by 5 bases and J by 4 bases, with 18 bases between the two germline ends. CDR3 sequence: CASSSSLRTDYNSPLHF. CDR3 DNA: TGTGCCAGCAGCAGCTCCCTCAGGACGGATTATAATTCACCCCTCCACTTT.

CDR3 DNA sequence: TGTGCCAGCAGCTTCGCAACAGGGAACGAGCAGTACTTC. This sequence encodes CASSFATGNEQYF. This rearrangement joins TRBV7-9 to TRBJ2-7, with D maybe TRBD1 (6 bases). Germline V gene lookup returns CDR1 SEHNR and CDR2 FQNEAQ (reference sequence). Trimming shortened V by 3 bases and J by 5 bases, and 11 bases separated the two germline ends. This CDR3 spans 13 amino acids.

V is TRBV18 and J is TRBJ2-7, with a tentative D call TRBD1 (5 bases). V lost 3 bases and J lost 5, with 14 bases in between. CDR1 KGHSH and CDR2 LQKENI come from the germline V gene. The CDR3 sequence is 14 residues long. The CDR3: CASSPLRQGHEQYF. The CDR3 coding sequence is TGTGCCAGCTCACCTCTGCGGCAGGGCCACGAGCAGTACTTC.

This rearrangement joins TRBV28 to TRBJ1-1; D unresolved. The length of the CDR3 is 13 residues. Germline V lookup: CDR1 MDHEN, CDR2 SYDVKM. The CDR3 nucleotides read TGTGTGGCTAAGCCAGTGGTGAACACTGAAGCTTTCTTT. It codes for CVAKPVVNTEAFF. Combining the CDR3 with reference TRBV28 and TRBJ1-1 gives the whole variable domain DVKVTQSSRYLVKRTGEKVFLECVQDMDHENMFWYRQDPGLGLRLIYFSYDVKMKEKGDIPEGYSVSREKKERFSLILESASTNQTSMYLCVAKPVVNTEAFFGQGTRLTVV.

The chain couples TRBV19 to TRBJ1-2; 8 positions agree with TRBD1. The germline CDR1 and CDR2 sequences are LNHDA and SQIVND (reference sequence). The CDR3 has 14 amino acids. Trimming at V came to 4 bases and at J to 3 bases, leaving 4 bases not matched to a gene. CDR3 protein: CASSTQGADYGYTF. For the CDR3, the DNA is TGTGCCAGTAGTACCCAGGGGGCGGACTATGGCTACACCTTC.

V usage is TRBV7-6 and J usage is TRBJ1-2; the D is unclear. Germline values: CDR1 SGHVS, CDR2 FNYEAQ. CDR3 length: 15 residues. The germline V and J ends were trimmed by 1 base and 1 base, with 10 bases remaining between them. The CDR3 region is CASSLGPQFNYGYTF. The CDR3 DNA follows: TGTGCCAGCAGCTTAGGTCCCCAGTTTAACTATGGCTACACCTTC.

This chain links TRBV7-9 with TRBJ2-3; the D gene is possibly TRBD2 (5 bases). In germline, CDR1 is SEHNR, CDR2 FQNEAQ (reference sequence). V was pared by 5 bases and J by 0 bases, with 9 bases between. The CDR3 runs 14 residues. The CDR3 nucleotides read TGTGCCAGCAGCCTTGGACTCAGCACAGATACGCAGTATTTT. It codes for CASSLGLSTDTQYF.

The chain has TRBV4-3 and TRBJ2-6, with a tentative D call TRBD1 (6 bases). The germline CDR1 and CDR2 sequences are LGHNA and YSLEER. This CDR3 spans 17 amino acids. Between the trimmed V and J ends, which lost 2 bases and 4 bases, there was a span of 15 bases. CDR3 nucleotide sequence: TGCGCCAGCAGCCAACGACAGGATTCGGGCGGGGCCAACGTCCTGACTTTC. Translation: CASSQRQDSGGANVLTF.

This chain joins TRBV5-1 and TRBJ1-1, with D hard to call. CDR1 and CDR2 (germline): SGHRS, YFSETQ. This CDR3 has 13 residues. The V end lost 4 bases, the J end lost 3 bases, and 10 bases lay between the germline ends. CDR3 coding DNA: TGCGCCAGCAGCCTAACTAGGGACACTGAAGCTTTCTTT. Amino acids: CASSLTRDTEAFF.